These 2 T cell receptor beta chains share one sample of origin, sequenced in a study of cytomegalovirus exposure and HLA in healthy donors. Amplification used 60 Vbeta primers and 13 Jbeta primers. TCRdb's copy holds only in-frame clones and misses some; the assay was immunoSEQ multiplex PCR. The sample yields about 130,000 clones, of which the top ten take up about 1.5%. Sequenced sample: PBMCs. The receptors shown here come from a woman aged 35 to 49 in good health and CMV-seropositive.

The CDR3 DNA follows: TGTGCCAGCAGTTTACAAGACAGGGCCGGGCAGCCCCAGCATTTT. Amino acids: CASSLQDRAGQPQHF. The gene calls are TRBV27 and TRBJ1-5; TRBD1 matches 7 bases. The CDR3 sequence is 15 residues long. Germline CDR1 reads MNHEY; CDR2 reads SMNVEV (reference sequence). V was pared by 2 bases and J by 7 bases, with 8 bases of the junction left unmatched.

The V call is TRBV29-1, the J call TRBJ2-7; no clear D. Germline lookup yields CDR1 SQVTM and CDR2 ANQGSEA. CDR3 length: 12 amino acids. V lost 4 bases, J lost 2 bases, and 9 bases lay in between. The CDR3 region is CSVVTAPYEQYF. The CDR3 coding sequence is TGCAGCGTTGTAACAGCCCCCTACGAGCAGTACTTC.